These T cell receptor beta chains were read from a single sample in a study of T cell responses to AZD1222 COVID-19 vaccine. The table came from immunoSEQ multiplex PCR; TCRdb's copy has only in-frame clones and leaves some out. The sample lists some 120,000 clones; roughly 90% were seen once. The source was peripheral blood, collected on day 0 of AZD1222 vaccination. The receptors derive from an adult in good health. The CDR3 runs from the conserved cysteine through the conserved F or W. A D gene is named only where the DNA matches it firmly. A row's size may be missing; if present it is once, few, many or a size class.

cdr3_nt cdr3_aa clone_size j_call v_call d_call cdr3_length
TGTGCCAGCAGCCCCATGGGGGGACAGGACTATGGCTACACCTTC CASSPMGGQDYGYTF - TRBJ1-2 TRBV7-9 TRBD1 15
TGTGCCAGCAGCCCCCTGACGGGAGGATCAGAGACCCAGTACTTC CASSPLTGGSETQYF - TRBJ2-5 TRBV7-9 TRBD2 15
TGCGCCAGCAGCCGCAGACTAGCGGGGATGTACAATGAGCAGTTCTTC CASSRRLAGMYNEQFF few TRBJ2-1 TRBV4-1 TRBD2 16
TGTGCCAGTAGAAGTCCTAACTATGGCTACACCTTC CASRSPNYGYTF once TRBJ1-2 TRBV19 - 12
TGTGCCAGTTCTTCTGGTTCATCACCCCTCCACTTT CASSSGSSPLHF - TRBJ1-6 TRBV14 - 12
TGTGCCAGCAGCGTCGCTTGGGCTGGAAACACCATATATTTT CASSVAWAGNTIYF - TRBJ1-3 TRBV9 - 14
TGTGCCAGCAGTTCCTTAGCAGCCCTGGGCTACGAGCAGTACTTC CASSSLAALGYEQYF - TRBJ2-7 TRBV27 - 15
TGTGCCAGCTCACCTGGCCGGGCGGGGCTAGAGACCCAGTACTTC CASSPGRAGLETQYF - TRBJ2-5 TRBV18 - 15
TGTGCCAGCAGTTCCATGGGGCAGGTCTACGAGCAGTACTTC CASSSMGQVYEQYF few TRBJ2-7 TRBV28 - 14
TGTGCCAGCAGCGGGGCTTGGAACACTGAAGCTTTCTTT CASSGAWNTEAFF - TRBJ1-1 TRBV27 - 13
TGTGCCAGCAGTGACAACAGCTATGGCTACACCTTC CASSDNSYGYTF - TRBJ1-2 TRBV6-1 - 12
TGTGCCAGCAGTCTTAGACAGGGTCGAGGAAGCAATCAGCCCCAGCATTTT CASSLRQGRGSNQPQHF - TRBJ1-5 TRBV6-6 TRBD1 17
TGCGCCAGCAGCTATACGGGGGGGCCCACAGATACGCAGTATTTT CASSYTGGPTDTQYF - TRBJ2-3 TRBV5-1 TRBD2 15
TGTGCCAGCAGGGGTACAGGGAGTGAAAAACTGTTTTTT CASRGTGSEKLFF once TRBJ1-4 TRBV11-2 - 13
TGTGCCAGCAGTTCGGACAGGGCCCTTTGGGTAGGCTACACCTTC CASSSDRALWVGYTF once TRBJ1-2 TRBV6-5 TRBD1 15
TGTGCCACCAGTGATTCCACGGGACAGTATAGCAATCAGCCCCAGCATTTT CATSDSTGQYSNQPQHF - TRBJ1-5 TRBV24-1 TRBD1 17
TGTGCCAGCAGCCAGGGGGGGGCACGTAGCACAGATACGCAGTATTTT CASSQGGARSTDTQYF few TRBJ2-3 TRBV7-9 - 16
TGTGCCAGCAGCGTAGAAGGGGGGAACACTGAAGCTTTCTTT CASSVEGGNTEAFF - TRBJ1-1 TRBV9 - 14
TGTGCCAGCAGTGAACTTCGGGTTAGCTCCTACGAGCAGTACTTC CASSELRVSSYEQYF - TRBJ2-7 TRBV25-1 - 15
TGTGCCAGCAGCTTAGGTGCGGGGATTAGGGATGAGCAGTTCTTC CASSLGAGIRDEQFF - TRBJ2-1 TRBV7-6 - 15
TGTGCCAGCAGCCAAAAAATCCTAGCGTCGGGTTGGGCGGAGACCCAGTACTTC CASSQKILASGWAETQYF - TRBJ2-5 TRBV3-1/TRBV3-2 - 18
TGTGCCAGAAGCTTGTTCGGAGCTGATTTTTTGACTAATGAAAAACTGTTTTTT CARSLFGADFLTNEKLFF once TRBJ1-4 TRBV5-3 - 18
TGTGCCAGTAGTATCTCACCGACAGGACGCCTCTACGAGCAGTACTTC CASSISPTGRLYEQYF - TRBJ2-7 TRBV19 - 16
TGTGCCAGCAGCCAGTATAAAGACTATGGCTACACCTTC CASSQYKDYGYTF - TRBJ1-2 TRBV3-1/TRBV3-2 - 13
TGTGCCAGCAGCCCCGGGACCCCGGGAGAAAAACTGTTTTTT CASSPGTPGEKLFF - TRBJ1-4 TRBV2 - 14
TGTGCCAGCAGCCCAAGAATTTTCGGGAACCCATCTCCCTACGAGCAGTACTTC CASSPRIFGNPSPYEQYF - TRBJ2-7 TRBV7-9 - 18
TGTGCCAGCAGCTTGGGACAGGCGCCGACCTATGGCTACACCTTC CASSLGQAPTYGYTF - TRBJ1-2 TRBV5-6 - 15
TGTGCCAGCAGTTTCCTGCCACAGGGGGGTGAAAAACTGTTTTTT CASSFLPQGGEKLFF few TRBJ1-4 TRBV28 TRBD1 15
TGTGCCAGCTCACGGGACAGGGGGGACTATGGCTACACCTTC CASSRDRGDYGYTF - TRBJ1-2 TRBV18 TRBD1 14
TGTGCCAGCAGCCCACAGGGAGCTGAAGCTTTCTTT CASSPQGAEAFF - TRBJ1-1 TRBV12-3/TRBV12-4 - 12
TGTGCCAGCAGTGAACGGGACGGGCGTGTTAGCTATGGCTACACCTTC CASSERDGRVSYGYTF - TRBJ1-2 TRBV25-1 - 16
TGCGCCAGCAGCCAAGAAGGGGCTTCGGGAAACACCATATATTTT CASSQEGASGNTIYF - TRBJ1-3 TRBV4-3 - 15
TGCGCCAGCAGCCAAGATGGTGTAGGGGCCCAGCCCCAGCATTTT CASSQDGVGAQPQHF - TRBJ1-5 TRBV4-1 - 15
TGTGCCACCCTGCCTAGGAAGGGAAATCAGCCCCAGCATTTT CATLPRKGNQPQHF - TRBJ1-5 TRBV6-5 - 14
TGTGCCAGCAGTAAGCTAGATTACAATGAGCAGTTCTTC CASSKLDYNEQFF - TRBJ2-1 TRBV12-3/TRBV12-4 - 13
TGTGCCAGCAGCTCTGACAGGGTTTCGACTAGCCCTGCGAACACCGGGGAGCTGTTTTTT CASSSDRVSTSPANTGELFF - TRBJ2-2 TRBV5-5 - 20
TGCGCCAGCACCCACGACCGGGGCCTGAGGACTGAAGCTTTCTTT CASTHDRGLRTEAFF - TRBJ1-1 TRBV5-1 - 15
TGTGCCAGCACTGTGGGGGGGAGGAACTATGGCTACACCTTC CASTVGGRNYGYTF - TRBJ1-2 TRBV5-4 - 14
TGCGCCAGCAGCTGGGGTAAGAGCTCGGAGGAGCAGTACTTC CASSWGKSSEEQYF - TRBJ2-7 TRBV5-1 - 14
TGTGCCAGCAGCGTAGACCCTCCGGAGGGGGGGGAATACAATGAGCAGTTCTTC CASSVDPPEGGEYNEQFF - TRBJ2-1 TRBV9 - 18